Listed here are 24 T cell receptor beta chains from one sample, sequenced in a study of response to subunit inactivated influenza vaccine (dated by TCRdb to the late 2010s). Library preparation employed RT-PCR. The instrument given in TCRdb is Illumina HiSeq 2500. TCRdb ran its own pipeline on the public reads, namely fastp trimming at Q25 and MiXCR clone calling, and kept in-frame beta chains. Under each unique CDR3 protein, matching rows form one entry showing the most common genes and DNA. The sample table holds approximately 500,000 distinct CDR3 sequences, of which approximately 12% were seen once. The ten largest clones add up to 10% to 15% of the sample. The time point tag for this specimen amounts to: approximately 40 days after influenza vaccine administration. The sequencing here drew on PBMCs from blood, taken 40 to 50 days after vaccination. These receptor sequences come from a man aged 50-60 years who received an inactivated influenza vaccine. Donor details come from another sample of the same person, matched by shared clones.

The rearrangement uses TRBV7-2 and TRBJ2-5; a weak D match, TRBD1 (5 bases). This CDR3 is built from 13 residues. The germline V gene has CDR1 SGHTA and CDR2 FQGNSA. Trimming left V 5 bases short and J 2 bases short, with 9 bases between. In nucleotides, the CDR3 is TGTGCCAGCAGCAGACAGTCACAAGAGACCCAGTACTTC. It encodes CASSRQSQETQYF.

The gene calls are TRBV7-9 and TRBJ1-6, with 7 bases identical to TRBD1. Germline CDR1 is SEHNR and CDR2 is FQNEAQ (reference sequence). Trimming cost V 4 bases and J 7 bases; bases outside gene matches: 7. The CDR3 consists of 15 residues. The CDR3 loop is CASSSNRGGNSPLHF. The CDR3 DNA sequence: TGTGCCAGCAGCTCAAACAGGGGAGGGAATTCACCCCTCCACTTT.

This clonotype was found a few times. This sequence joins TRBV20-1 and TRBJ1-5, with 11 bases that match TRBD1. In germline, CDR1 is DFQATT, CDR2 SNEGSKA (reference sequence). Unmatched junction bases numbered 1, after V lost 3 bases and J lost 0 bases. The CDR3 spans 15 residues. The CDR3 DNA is TGCAGTGCTAGGGACAGGGGGCATAGCAATCAGCCCCAGCATTTT. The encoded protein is CSARDRGHSNQPQHF.

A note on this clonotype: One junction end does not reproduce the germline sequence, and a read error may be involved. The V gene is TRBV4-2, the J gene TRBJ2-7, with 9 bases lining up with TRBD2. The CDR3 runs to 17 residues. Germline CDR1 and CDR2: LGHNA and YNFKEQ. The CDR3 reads CASSQDWAGGPSNEQYF. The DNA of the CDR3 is TGTGCCAGCAGCCAAGATTGGGCGGGAGGGCCCTCCAACGAGCAGTACTTC.

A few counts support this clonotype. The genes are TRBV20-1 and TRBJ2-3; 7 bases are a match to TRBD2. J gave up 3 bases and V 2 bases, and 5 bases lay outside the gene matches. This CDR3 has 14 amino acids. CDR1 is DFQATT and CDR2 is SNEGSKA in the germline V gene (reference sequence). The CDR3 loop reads CSARRAGYTDTQYF. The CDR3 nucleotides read TGCAGTGCTAGAAGAGCGGGGTATACAGATACGCAGTATTTT.

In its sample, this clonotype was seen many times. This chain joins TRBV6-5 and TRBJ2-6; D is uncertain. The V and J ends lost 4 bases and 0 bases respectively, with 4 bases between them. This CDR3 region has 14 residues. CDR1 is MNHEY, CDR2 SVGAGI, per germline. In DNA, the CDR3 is TGTGCCAGCAGTTTTACCTCTGGGGCCAACGTCCTGACTTTC. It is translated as CASSFTSGANVLTF.

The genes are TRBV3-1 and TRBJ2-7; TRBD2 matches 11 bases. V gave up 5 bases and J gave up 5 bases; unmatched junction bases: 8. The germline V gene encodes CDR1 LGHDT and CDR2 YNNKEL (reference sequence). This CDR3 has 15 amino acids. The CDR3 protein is CASSEISGGANEQYF. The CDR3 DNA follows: TGTGCCAGCAGCGAAATTAGCGGGGGGGCCAACGAGCAGTACTTC.

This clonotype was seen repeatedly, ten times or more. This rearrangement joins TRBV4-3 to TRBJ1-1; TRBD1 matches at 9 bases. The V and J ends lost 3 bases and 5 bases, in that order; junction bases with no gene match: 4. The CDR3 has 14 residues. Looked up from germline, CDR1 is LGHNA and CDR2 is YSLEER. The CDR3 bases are TGCGCCAGCAGCCATGCCGGGACAGGGACTGAAGCTTTCTTT. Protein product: CASSHAGTGTEAFF.

CDR3 DNA: TGTGCCAGCAGGCCGTTACAGGACAGGGATGAAGCTTTCTTT. As protein: CASRPLQDRDEAFF. V and J are TRBV27 and TRBJ1-1, with TRBD1 matching over 8 bases. The ends lost 6 bases at V and 7 bases at J; junction bases unmatched: 10. This CDR3 is built from 14 residues. Germline assignment: CDR1 MNHEY and CDR2 SMNVEV (reference sequence).

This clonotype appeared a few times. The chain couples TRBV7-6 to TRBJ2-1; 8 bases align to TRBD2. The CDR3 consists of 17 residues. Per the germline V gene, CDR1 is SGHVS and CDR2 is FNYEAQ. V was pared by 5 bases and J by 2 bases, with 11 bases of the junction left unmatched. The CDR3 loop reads CASSPRTSWNPYNEQFF. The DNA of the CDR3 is TGTGCCAGCAGCCCAAGGACTAGCTGGAACCCCTACAATGAGCAGTTCTTC.

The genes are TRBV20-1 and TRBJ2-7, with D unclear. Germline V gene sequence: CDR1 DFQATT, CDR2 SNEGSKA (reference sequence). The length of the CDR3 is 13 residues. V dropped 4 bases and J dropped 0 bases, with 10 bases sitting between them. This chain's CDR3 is CSATGWFSYEQYF. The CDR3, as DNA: TGCAGTGCTACTGGATGGTTCTCCTACGAGCAGTACTTC.

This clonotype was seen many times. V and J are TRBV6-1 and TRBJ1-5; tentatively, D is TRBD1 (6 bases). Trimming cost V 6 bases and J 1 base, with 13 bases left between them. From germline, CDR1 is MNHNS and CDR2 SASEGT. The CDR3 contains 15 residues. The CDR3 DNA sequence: TGTGCCAGCAGCCCACAGGGAGGGAGCAATCAGCCCCAGCATTTT. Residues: CASSPQGGSNQPQHF.

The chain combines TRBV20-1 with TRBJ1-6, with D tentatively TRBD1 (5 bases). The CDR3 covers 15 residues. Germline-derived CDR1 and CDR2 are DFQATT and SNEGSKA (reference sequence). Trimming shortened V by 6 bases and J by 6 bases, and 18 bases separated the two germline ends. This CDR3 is CSAPSLEGPNSPLHF. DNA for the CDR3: TGCAGTGCCCCGTCCCTAGAGGGACCTAATTCACCCCTCCACTTT.

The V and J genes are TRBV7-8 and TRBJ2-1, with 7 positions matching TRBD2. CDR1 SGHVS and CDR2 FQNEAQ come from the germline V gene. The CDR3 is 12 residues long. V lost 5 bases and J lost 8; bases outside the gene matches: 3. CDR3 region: CASSQTSDEQFF. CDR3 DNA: TGTGCCAGCAGCCAAACTAGCGATGAGCAGTTCTTC.

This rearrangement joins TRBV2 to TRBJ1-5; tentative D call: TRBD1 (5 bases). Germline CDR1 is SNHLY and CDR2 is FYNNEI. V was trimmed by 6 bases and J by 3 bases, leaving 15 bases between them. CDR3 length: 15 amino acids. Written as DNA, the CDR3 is TGTGCCAGCAGCGAGGGGCGGGCCCCCAATCAGCCCCAGCATTTT. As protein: CASSEGRAPNQPQHF.

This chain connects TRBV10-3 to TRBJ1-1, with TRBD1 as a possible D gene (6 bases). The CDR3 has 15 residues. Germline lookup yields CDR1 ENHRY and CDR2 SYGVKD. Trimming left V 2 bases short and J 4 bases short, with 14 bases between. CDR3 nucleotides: TGTGCCATCAGTGAGACAGGGCCGGGAGGCACTGAAGCTTTCTTT. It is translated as CAISETGPGGTEAFF.

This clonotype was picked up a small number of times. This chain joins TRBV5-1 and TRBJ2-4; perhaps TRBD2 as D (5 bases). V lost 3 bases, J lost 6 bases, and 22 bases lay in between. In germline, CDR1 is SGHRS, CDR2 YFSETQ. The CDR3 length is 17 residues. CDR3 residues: CASSSNSGPLHSNIQYF. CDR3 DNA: TGCGCCAGCAGCTCCAACAGCGGACCTCTCCATTCAAACATTCAGTACTTC.

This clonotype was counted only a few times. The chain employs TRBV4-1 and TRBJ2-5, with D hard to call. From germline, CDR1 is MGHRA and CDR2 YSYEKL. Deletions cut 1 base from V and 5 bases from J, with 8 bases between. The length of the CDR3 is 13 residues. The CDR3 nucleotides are TGCGCCAGCAGCCAAGTCCTGGCTGAGACCCAGTACTTC. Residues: CASSQVLAETQYF.

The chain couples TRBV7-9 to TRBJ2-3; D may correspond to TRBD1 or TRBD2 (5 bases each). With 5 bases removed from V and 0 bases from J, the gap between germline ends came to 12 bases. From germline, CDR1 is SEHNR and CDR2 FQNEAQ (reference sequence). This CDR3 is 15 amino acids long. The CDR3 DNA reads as TGTGCCAGCAGCCTGGGACGGTTTAGCACAGATACGCAGTATTTT. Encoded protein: CASSLGRFSTDTQYF.

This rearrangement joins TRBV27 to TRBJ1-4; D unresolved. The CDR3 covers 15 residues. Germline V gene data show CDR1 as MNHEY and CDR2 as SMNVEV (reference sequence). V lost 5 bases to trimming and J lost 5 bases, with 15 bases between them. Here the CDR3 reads CASSPSSKYNEKLFF. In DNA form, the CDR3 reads TGTGCCAGCAGTCCCTCCTCGAAGTACAATGAAAAACTGTTTTTT.

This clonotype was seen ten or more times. The CDR3 reads CATSDASGSETQYF. In DNA form, the CDR3 reads TGTGCCACCAGTGACGCTAGCGGGAGTGAGACCCAGTACTTC. The chain uses TRBV15 and TRBJ2-5; 10 bases match TRBD2. This CDR3 spans 14 amino acids. Germline CDR1 and CDR2: LNHNV and YYDKDF (reference sequence). The V segment lost 6 bases and the J segment 5 bases; nucleotides outside the gene matches: 6. The variable domain in full, with the rest retrieved from reference TRBV15 and TRBJ2-5, is DAMVIQNPRYQVTQFGKPVTLSCSQTLNHNVMYWYQQKSSQAPKLLFHYYDKDFNNEADTPDNFQSRRPNTSFCFLDIRSPGLGDTAMYLCATSDASGSETQYFGPGTRLLVL.

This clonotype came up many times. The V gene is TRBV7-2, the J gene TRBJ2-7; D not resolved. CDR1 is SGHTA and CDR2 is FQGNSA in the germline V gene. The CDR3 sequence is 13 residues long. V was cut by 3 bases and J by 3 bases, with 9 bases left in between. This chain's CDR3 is CASSFPSDYEQYF. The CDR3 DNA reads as TGTGCCAGCAGCTTCCCTAGTGACTACGAGCAGTACTTC.

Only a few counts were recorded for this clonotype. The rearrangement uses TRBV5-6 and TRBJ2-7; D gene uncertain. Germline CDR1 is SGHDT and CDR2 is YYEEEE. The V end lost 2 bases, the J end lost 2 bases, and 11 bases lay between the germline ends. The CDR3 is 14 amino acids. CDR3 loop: CASSLRHVPYEQYF. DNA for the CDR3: TGTGCCAGCAGCTTACGACACGTTCCCTACGAGCAGTACTTC.

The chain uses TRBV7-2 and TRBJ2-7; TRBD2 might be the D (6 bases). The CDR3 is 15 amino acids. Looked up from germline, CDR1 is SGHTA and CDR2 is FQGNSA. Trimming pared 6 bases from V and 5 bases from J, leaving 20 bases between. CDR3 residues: CASSPLGRGSNEQYF. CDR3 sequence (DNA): TGTGCCAGCAGTCCCTTAGGGCGGGGATCCAACGAGCAGTACTTC.